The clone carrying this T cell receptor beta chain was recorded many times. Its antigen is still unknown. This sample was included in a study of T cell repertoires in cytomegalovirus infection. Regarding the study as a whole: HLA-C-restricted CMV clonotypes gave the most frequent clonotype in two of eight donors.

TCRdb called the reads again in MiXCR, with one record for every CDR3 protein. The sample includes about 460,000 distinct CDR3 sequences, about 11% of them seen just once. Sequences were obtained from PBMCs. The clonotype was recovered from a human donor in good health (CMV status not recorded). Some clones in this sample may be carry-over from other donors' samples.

CDR3 loop: CASSMRTGRSPYEQYF. CDR3 coding DNA: TGTGCCAGTAGTATGCGGACAGGCCGGAGCCCCTACGAGCAGTACTTC. The V and J genes are TRBV19 and TRBJ2-7; TRBD1 agrees at 7 bases. The CDR3 is 16 amino acids. In germline, CDR1 is LNHDA, CDR2 SQIVND (reference sequence). Unmatched junction bases numbered 10, after V lost 3 bases and J lost 2 bases. Together with reference TRBV19 and TRBJ2-7, the CDR3 gives the full variable domain: DGGITQSPKYLFRKEGQNVTLSCEQNLNHDAMYWYRQDPGQGLRLIYYSQIVNDFQKGDIAEGYSVSREKKESFPLTVTSAQKNPTAFYLCASSMRTGRSPYEQYFGPGTRLTVT.